This T cell receptor (beta chain) is drawn from a study of early T cells in non-severe SARS-CoV-2 infection. About the study: Alpha and beta chains were unpaired, from unsorted whole-blood bulk RNA.

Researchers attached unique molecular identifiers to individual cDNA molecules. From the 5' RACE reads, TCRdb called clonotypes with MiXCR, one entry per CDR3 protein. The sample contains around 82,000 distinct CDR3 sequences, roughly 14% of which appear only once. In its sample, this clonotype was seen a few times. Its target is not known. This CDR3 is built from 14 residues. Trimming took 3 bases from V and 3 from J, leaving 8 bases between them. From germline, CDR1 is SEHNR and CDR2 FQNEAQ (reference sequence). Findings of the study overall: Reliance on VDJdb matching favored anti-spike CD8 responses; private and CD4 specificities were missed.

The rearrangement links TRBV7-9 to TRBJ2-2; a weak D match, TRBD1 (5 bases). Sample: whole blood. This TCR came from an adult who was a healthcare worker with PCR-confirmed SARS-CoV-2 infection or an uninfected control (not recorded which). As DNA, the CDR3 is TGTGCCAGCAGCTTCAGCAGGGACACCGGGGAGCTGTTTTTT. Amino acids: CASSFSRDTGELFF.